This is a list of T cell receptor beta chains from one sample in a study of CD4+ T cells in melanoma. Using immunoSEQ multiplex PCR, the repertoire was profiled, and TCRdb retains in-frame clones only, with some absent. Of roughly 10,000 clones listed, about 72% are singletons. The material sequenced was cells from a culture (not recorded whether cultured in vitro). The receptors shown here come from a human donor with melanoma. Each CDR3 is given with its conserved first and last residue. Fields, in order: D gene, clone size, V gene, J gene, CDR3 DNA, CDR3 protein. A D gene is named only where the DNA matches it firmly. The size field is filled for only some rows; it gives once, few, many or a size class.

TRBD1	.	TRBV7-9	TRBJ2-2	TGTGCCAGCAGCTGGCTCGGGACAGGGACCACCGGGGAGCTGTTTTTT	CASSWLGTGTTGELFF
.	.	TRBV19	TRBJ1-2	TGTGCCAGTAGTATGCCCCTCACCGGCTCTGGCTACACCTTC	CASSMPLTGSGYTF
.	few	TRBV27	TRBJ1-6	TGTGCCAGCAGAACAGCTAATTCACCCCTCCACTTT	CASRTANSPLHF
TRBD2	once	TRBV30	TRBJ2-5	TGTGCCTTAGAACTAGCGGGGGGCCCCCCCCAAGAGACCCAGTACTTC	CALELAGGPPQETQYF
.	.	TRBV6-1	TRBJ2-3	TGTGCCAGCAAGGGCCACGCATCGGATACGCAGTATTTT	CASKGHASDTQYF
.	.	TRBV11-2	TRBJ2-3	TGTGCCAGCAGCTTAGAGATTCTAAACGCCGGGGGTTTGAATACGCAGTATTTT	CASSLEILNAGGLNTQYF
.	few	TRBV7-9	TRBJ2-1	TGTGCCAGCGTCGGGGACTCCTACAATGAGCAGTTCTTC	CASVGDSYNEQFF
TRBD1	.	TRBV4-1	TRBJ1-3	TGCGCCAGCAGCCAAGGCTTGGTAGGGGGCCAGCGCGGAAACACCATATATTTT	CASSQGLVGGQRGNTIYF
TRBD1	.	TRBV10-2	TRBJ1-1	TGCGCCAGCAGTGGACAGGGGAACACTGAAGCTTTCTTT	CASSGQGNTEAFF
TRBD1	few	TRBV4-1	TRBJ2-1	TGCGCCAGCGGACAGGACAGGGTCAATGAGCAGTTCTTC	CASGQDRVNEQFF
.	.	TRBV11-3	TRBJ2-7	TGTGCCAGCAGCTTATCGGGGGTTTCCTACGAGCAGTACTTC	CASSLSGVSYEQYF
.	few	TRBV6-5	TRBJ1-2	TGTGCCAGCAGGGGATCTCACGGGGGCTACACCTTC	CASRGSHGGYTF
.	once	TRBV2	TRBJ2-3	TGTGCCAGCAGTGAACGGGCGGCGAGGGGCACACATACGCAGTATTTT	CASSERAARGTHTQYF
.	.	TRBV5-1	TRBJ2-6	TGCGCCAGCAGCTTGACAGCTGGGGCCAACGTCCTGACTTTC	CASSLTAGANVLTF
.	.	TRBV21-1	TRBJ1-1	TGTGCCAGCAGCAAAGCGCGGGAAATGAACACTGAAGCTTTCTTT	CASSKAREMNTEAFF
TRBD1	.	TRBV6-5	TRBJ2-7	TGTGCCAGCAGTGTACAGACAGGGCGCCCTTACGAGCAGTACTTC	CASSVQTGRPYEQYF
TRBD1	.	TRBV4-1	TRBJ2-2	TGCGCCAGCAGCCATCGAAGTCTTTCCCGGGACAGCTTCACCGGGGAGCTGTTTTTT	CASSHRSLSRDSFTGELFF
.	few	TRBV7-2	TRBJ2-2	TGTGCCAGCACCTTTTCTGTGGGGGGAGGGGAGCTGTTTTTT	CASTFSVGGGELFF
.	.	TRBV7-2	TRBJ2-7	TGTGCCAGCAGCTTATACAAAACCTACGAGCAGTACTTC	CASSLYKTYEQYF
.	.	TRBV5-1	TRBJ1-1	TGCGCCAGCAGCTTGGAATGGGGGGCTGAAGCTTTCTTT	CASSLEWGAEAFF
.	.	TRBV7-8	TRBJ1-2	TGTGCCAGCAGCTCTCGGTCTGCGGGCCCCACTAACTATGGCTACACCTTC	CASSSRSAGPTNYGYTF
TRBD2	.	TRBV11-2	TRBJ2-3	TGTGCCAGCAGCTTAGGCTCCTTCCCGGGCGGGGGGGATACGCAGTATTTT	CASSLGSFPGGGDTQYF
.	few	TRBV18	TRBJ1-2	TGTGCCAGCTCACTCATGGGACTACCGAGCTATGGCTACACCTTC	CASSLMGLPSYGYTF
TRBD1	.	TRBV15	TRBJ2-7	TGTGCCACCAGCAGGAGGACAGGCTACGAGCAGTACTTC	CATSRRTGYEQYF
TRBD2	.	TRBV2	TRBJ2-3	TGTGCCACCTCGACTAGCGGGGGATTCTCAGATACGCAGTATTTT	CATSTSGGFSDTQYF